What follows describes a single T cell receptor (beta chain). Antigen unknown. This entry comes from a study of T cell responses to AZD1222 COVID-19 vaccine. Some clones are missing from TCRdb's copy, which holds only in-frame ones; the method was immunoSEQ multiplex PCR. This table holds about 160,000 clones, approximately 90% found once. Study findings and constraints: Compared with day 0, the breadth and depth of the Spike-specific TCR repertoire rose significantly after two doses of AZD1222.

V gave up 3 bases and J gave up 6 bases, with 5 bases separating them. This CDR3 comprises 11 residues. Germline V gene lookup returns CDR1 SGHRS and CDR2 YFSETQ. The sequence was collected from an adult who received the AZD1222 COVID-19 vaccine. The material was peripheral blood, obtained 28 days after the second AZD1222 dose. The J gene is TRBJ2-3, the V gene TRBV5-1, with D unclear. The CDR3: CASSSADTQYF. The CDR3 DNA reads TGCGCCAGCAGCTCGGCGGATACGCAGTATTTT.